This T cell receptor (beta chain) is drawn from a study of blood T cell repertoires in COVID-19. Study context: Sample material is recorded as cDNA or gDNA derived from T cells, B-cell-depleted T cells, or PBMCs.

Here immunoSEQ multiplex PCR was the method, and the copy in TCRdb shows in-frame clones only, minus some. The table records about 59,000 clones, 65% to 80% of them present only once. The CDR3 totals 14 residues. Trimming removed 7 bases at V and 4 bases at J, with 17 bases between. Looked up from germline, CDR1 is SQVTM and CDR2 is ANQGSEA. Material for sequencing was peripheral blood. The V call is TRBV29-1, the J call TRBJ2-1; D perhaps matches TRBD2 (5 bases). This clonotype was sampled from a man aged 55 to 70 with acute or convalescent COVID-19. The CDR3 DNA is TGCAGCGGTGGTAAGAGCGGATTTTACAATGAGCAGTTCTTC. Translation: CSGGKSGFYNEQFF.